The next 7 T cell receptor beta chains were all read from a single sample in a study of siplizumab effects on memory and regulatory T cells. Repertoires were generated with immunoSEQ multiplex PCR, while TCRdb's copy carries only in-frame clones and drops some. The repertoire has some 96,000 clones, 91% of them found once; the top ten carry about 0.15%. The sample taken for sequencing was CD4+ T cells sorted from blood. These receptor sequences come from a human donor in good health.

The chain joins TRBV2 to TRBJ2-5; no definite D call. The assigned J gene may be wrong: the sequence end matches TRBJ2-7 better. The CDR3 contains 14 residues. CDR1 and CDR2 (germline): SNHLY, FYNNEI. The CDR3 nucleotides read TGTGCCAGCAGTGAAATGTGGTACAGCTACGAGCAGTACTTC. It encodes CASSEMWYSYEQYF.

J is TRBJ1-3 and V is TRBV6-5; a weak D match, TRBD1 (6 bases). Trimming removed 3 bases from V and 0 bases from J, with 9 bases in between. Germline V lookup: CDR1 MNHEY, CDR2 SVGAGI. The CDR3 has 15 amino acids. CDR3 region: CASSYNRDSGNTIYF. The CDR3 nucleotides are TGTGCCAGCAGTTATAACAGGGACTCTGGAAACACCATATATTTT.

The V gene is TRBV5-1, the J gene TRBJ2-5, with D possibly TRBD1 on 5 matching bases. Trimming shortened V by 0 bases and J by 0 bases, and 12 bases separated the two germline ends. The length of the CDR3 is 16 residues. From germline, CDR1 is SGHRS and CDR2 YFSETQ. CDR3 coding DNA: TGCGCCAGCAGCTTGGGTATCAGGGAATACCAAGAGACCCAGTACTTC. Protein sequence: CASSLGIREYQETQYF.

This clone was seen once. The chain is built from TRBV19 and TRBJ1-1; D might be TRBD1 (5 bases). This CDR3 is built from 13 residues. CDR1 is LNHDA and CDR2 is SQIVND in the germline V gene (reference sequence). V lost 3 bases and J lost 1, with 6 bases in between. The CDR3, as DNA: TGTGCCAGTAGTATGAGGGGGAACACTGAAGCTTTCTTT. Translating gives CASSMRGNTEAFF.

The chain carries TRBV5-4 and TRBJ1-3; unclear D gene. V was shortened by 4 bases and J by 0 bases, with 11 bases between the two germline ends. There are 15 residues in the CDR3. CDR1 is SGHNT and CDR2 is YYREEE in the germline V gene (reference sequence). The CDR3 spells CASSPDFFSGNTIYF. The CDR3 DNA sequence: TGTGCCAGCAGCCCGGACTTTTTCTCTGGAAACACCATATATTTT.

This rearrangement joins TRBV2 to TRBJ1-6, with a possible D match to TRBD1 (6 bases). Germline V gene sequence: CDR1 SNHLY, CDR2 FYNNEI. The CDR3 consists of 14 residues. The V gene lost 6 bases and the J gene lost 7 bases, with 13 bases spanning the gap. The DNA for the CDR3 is TGTGCCAGCAGCCCCGGGACACCAAATTCACCCCTCCACTTT. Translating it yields CASSPGTPNSPLHF.

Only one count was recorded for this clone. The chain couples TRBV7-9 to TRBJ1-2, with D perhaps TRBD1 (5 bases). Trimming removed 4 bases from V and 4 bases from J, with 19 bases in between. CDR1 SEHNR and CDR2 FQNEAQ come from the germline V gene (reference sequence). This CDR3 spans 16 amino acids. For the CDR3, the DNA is TGTGCCAGCAGCTCCCTTACGGGGGACCGTTCCTATGGCTACACCTTC. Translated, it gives CASSSLTGDRSYGYTF.